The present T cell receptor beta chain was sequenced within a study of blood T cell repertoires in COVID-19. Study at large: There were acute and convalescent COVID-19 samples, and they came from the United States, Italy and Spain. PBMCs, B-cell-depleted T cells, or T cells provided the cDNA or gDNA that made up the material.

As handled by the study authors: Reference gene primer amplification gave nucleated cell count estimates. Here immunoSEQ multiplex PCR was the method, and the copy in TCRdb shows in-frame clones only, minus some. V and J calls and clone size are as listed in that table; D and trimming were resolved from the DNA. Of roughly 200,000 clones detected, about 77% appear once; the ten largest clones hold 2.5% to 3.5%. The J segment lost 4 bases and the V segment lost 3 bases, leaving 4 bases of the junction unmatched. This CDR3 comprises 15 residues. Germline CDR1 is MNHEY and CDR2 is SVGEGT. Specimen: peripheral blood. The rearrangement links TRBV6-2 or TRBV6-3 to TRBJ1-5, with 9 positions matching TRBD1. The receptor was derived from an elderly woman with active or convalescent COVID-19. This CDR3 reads CASSYWGQGNQPQHF. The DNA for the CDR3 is TGTGCCAGCAGTTATTGGGGACAGGGTAATCAGCCCCAGCATTTT.